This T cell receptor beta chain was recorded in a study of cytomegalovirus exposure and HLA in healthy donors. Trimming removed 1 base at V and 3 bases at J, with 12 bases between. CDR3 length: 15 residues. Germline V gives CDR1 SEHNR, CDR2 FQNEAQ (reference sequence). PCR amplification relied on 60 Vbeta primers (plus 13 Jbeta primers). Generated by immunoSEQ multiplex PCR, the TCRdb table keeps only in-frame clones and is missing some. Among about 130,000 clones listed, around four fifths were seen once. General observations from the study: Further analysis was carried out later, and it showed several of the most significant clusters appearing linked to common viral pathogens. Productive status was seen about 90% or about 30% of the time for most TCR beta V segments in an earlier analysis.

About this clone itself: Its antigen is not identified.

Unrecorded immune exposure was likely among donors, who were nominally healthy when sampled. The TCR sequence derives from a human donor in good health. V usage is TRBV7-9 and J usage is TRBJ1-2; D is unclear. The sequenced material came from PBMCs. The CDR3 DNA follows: TGTGCCAGCAGCTTAGGGACGGCGAGGGACTATGGCTACACCTTC. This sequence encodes CASSLGTARDYGYTF.